Listed below are T cell receptor beta chains from one sample, sequenced in a study of blood T cell repertoires in COVID-19. The table came from immunoSEQ multiplex PCR; TCRdb's copy has only in-frame clones and leaves some out. This repertoire shows approximately 72,000 clones, 89% found once; its top ten account for 1.3% to 1.5%. The sample comprised peripheral blood. Every receptor here comes from a man between 60 and 75 years old with acute or convalescent COVID-19. Both conserved end residues are part of each CDR3. The order of the fields is CDR3 protein, CDR3 DNA, clone size, D gene, V gene, J gene. D genes are given only for firm matches. Clone sizes are given selectively: once, few, many, or a class where the clone is expanded.

CASSPNNGETQYF	TGTGCCAGCAGCCCAAACAATGGAGAGACCCAGTACTTC	NA	NA	TRBV7-9	TRBJ2-5
CASSWRTGSYEQYF	TGTGCCAGCAGCTGGCGGACAGGGTCCTACGAGCAGTACTTC	few	TRBD1	TRBV5-4	TRBJ2-7
CASSLDTGDTQYF	TGTGCCAGCAGCTTAGATACGGGAGATACGCAGTATTTT	NA	NA	TRBV11-3	TRBJ2-3
CASSKGQGRIDTQYF	TGTGCCAGCAGCAAGGGACAGGGGAGGATAGATACGCAGTATTTT	NA	TRBD1	TRBV5-6	TRBJ2-3
CAWSRGGFTEAFF	TGTGCCTGGAGTCGGGGGGGGTTCACTGAAGCTTTCTTT	NA	NA	TRBV30	TRBJ1-1
CASSGDSMNTEAFF	TGTGCCAGCAGCGGAGACAGTATGAACACTGAAGCTTTCTTT	NA	NA	TRBV3-1/TRBV3-2	TRBJ1-1
CASSDRGEKLFF	TGTGCCAGCTCTGACAGGGGTGAAAAACTGTTTTTT	NA	TRBD1	TRBV18	TRBJ1-4
CSVKGTGGLRLYEQYF	TGCAGCGTTAAGGGGACAGGGGGCTTACGTCTCTACGAGCAGTACTTC	NA	TRBD1	TRBV29-1	TRBJ2-7
CASSPNVIPDNEQFF	TGTGCCAGCAGCCCAAACGTAATCCCGGACAATGAGCAGTTCTTC	NA	NA	TRBV27	TRBJ2-1
CASSYSEGNSPLHF	TGTGCCAGCAGTTACTCGGAGGGGAATTCACCCCTCCACTTT	NA	NA	TRBV6-6	TRBJ1-6
CASSDHQVMNSPLHF	TGTGCCAGCAGTGACCATCAGGTTATGAATTCACCCCTCCACTTT	NA	NA	TRBV6-1	TRBJ1-6
CASMTGQGEMWNTIYF	TGTGCCAGCATGACTGGACAGGGGGAGATGTGGAACACCATATATTTT	NA	TRBD1	TRBV6-4	TRBJ1-3
CASSRDGDVSNQPQHF	TGTGCCAGCAGCCGCGACGGAGACGTTAGCAATCAGCCCCAGCATTTT	NA	NA	TRBV2	TRBJ1-5
CASSFKPRYTEAFF	TGTGCCAGCAGTTTCAAACCTAGGTACACTGAAGCTTTCTTT	NA	NA	TRBV6-5	TRBJ1-1
CASSFSGGLAGGTGELFF	TGCGCCAGCAGCTTTTCCGGTGGACTAGCGGGGGGTACCGGGGAGCTGTTTTTT	NA	TRBD2	TRBV5-1	TRBJ2-2
CASSEAAGYNYGYTF	TGTGCCAGCAGTGAAGCGGCGGGTTATAACTATGGCTACACCTTC	NA	NA	TRBV2	TRBJ1-2
CASGQGDSGANVLTF	TGTGCCAGCGGACAGGGGGACTCTGGGGCCAACGTCCTGACTTTC	NA	TRBD1	TRBV4-2	TRBJ2-6
CASSLTTSTDTQYF	TGCGCCAGCAGCTTGACCACTAGCACAGATACGCAGTATTTT	once	NA	TRBV5-1	TRBJ2-3
CATSRQGGQPQHF	TGTGCCACCAGCAGACAGGGAGGACAGCCCCAGCATTTT	NA	NA	TRBV15	TRBJ1-5
CASSQVGTGNPHEQYF	TGCGCCAGCAGCCAAGTCGGGACAGGGAATCCCCACGAGCAGTACTTC	NA	TRBD1	TRBV4-1	TRBJ2-7
CASSRRGTGYYEQYF	TGTGCCAGCAGCCGTAGAGGGACAGGGTACTACGAGCAGTACTTC	NA	TRBD1	TRBV11-2	TRBJ2-7
CASSINPGNSGANVLTF	TGTGCCAGTAGTATTAACCCAGGTAACTCTGGGGCCAACGTCCTGACTTTC	NA	NA	TRBV19	TRBJ2-6
CASSLRAGGPPNEQFF	TGCGCCAGCAGCTTGAGAGCGGGGGGGCCCCCAAATGAGCAGTTCTTC	NA	TRBD2	TRBV5-1	TRBJ2-1
CASSENRGQNYGYTF	TGTGCCAGCAGTGAAAATAGGGGGCAAAACTATGGCTACACCTTC	NA	TRBD1	TRBV6-1	TRBJ1-2
CASSIVPLGGGEAFF	TGTGCCAGTAGTATAGTCCCCCTCGGGGGTGGCGAAGCTTTCTTT	NA	NA	TRBV19	TRBJ1-1
CASSQGDRTSPLHF	TGTGCCAGCAGCCAAGGGGACAGAACCTCACCCCTCCACTTT	NA	TRBD1	TRBV3-1/TRBV3-2	TRBJ1-6
CASSSKIGTGNSPLHF	TGTGCCAGCAGCTCCAAGATAGGGACAGGAAATTCACCCCTCCACTTT	NA	TRBD1	TRBV5-6	TRBJ1-6
CASGGGYEQYF	TGTGCCAGCGGGGGGGGCTACGAGCAGTACTTC	NA	TRBD2	TRBV3-1/TRBV3-2	TRBJ2-7
CAIGLERAQWGQYF	TGTGCCATCGGACTGGAGCGGGCCCAATGGGGGCAGTACTTC	NA	NA	TRBV10-3	TRBJ2-7
CASSYHYDRETSGYTF	TGTGCCAGCAGTTACCATTATGACAGGGAGACCAGTGGCTACACCTTC	NA	TRBD1	TRBV6-5	TRBJ1-2
CASSESGQRSNQPQHF	TGTGCCAGCAGTGAATCGGGACAAAGGAGCAATCAGCCCCAGCATTTT	NA	NA	TRBV6-1	TRBJ1-5
CASKSGGLFEAFF	TGTGCCAGCAAATCAGGGGGATTGTTTGAAGCTTTCTTT	NA	TRBD1	TRBV6-6	TRBJ1-1
CAITNSRDSTSGYTF	TGTGCCATCACGAACTCCAGGGACAGCACCTCTGGCTACACCTTC	NA	TRBD1	TRBV10-3	TRBJ1-2
CASSWGQGSGNTIYF	TGTGCCAGCAGCTGGGGACAGGGCTCTGGAAACACCATATATTTT	NA	TRBD1	TRBV13	TRBJ1-3
CASSQDWSGNYGYTF	TGTGCCAGCAGCCAAGATTGGTCCGGTAACTATGGCTACACCTTC	once	NA	TRBV3-1/TRBV3-2	TRBJ1-2
CASGLQGSLGTEAFF	TGTGCCAGTGGTCTACAGGGGTCATTGGGCACTGAAGCTTTCTTT	NA	TRBD1	TRBV19	TRBJ1-1
CATSALGRSTSTDTQYF	TGTGCCACCAGTGCCCTGGGGCGGTCCACTAGCACAGATACGCAGTATTTT	NA	NA	TRBV24-1	TRBJ2-3
CASSYTGTGGETQYF	TGTGCCAGCAGCTATACCGGGACAGGAGGCGAGACCCAGTACTTC	NA	TRBD1	TRBV11-1	TRBJ2-5
CASSPGSEQFF	TGTGCCAGCAGCCCCGGGTCGGAGCAGTTCTTC	NA	NA	TRBV27	TRBJ2-1
CASQATSTDTQYF	TGTGCCAGCCAGGCTACTAGCACAGATACGCAGTATTTT	NA	NA	TRBV9	TRBJ2-3
CASSPRTGKANEQFF	TGTGCCAGCAGCCCCCGGACAGGGAAGGCCAATGAGCAGTTCTTC	NA	TRBD1	TRBV11-3	TRBJ2-1
CAWSLGLASETQYF	TGTGCCTGGAGTCTGGGACTAGCGAGCGAGACCCAGTACTTC	NA	TRBD2	TRBV30	TRBJ2-5
CASTRGTNYGYTF	TGTGCCAGTACGCGGGGAACGAACTATGGCTACACCTTC	NA	NA	TRBV19	TRBJ1-2
CASNHQRLNSPLHF	TGCGCCAGCAACCACCAGAGACTCAATTCACCCCTCCACTTT	NA	NA	TRBV10-2	TRBJ1-6
CASSPGDRDWTEAFF	TGCGCCAGCAGCCCAGGGGACAGGGATTGGACTGAAGCTTTCTTT	NA	TRBD1	TRBV5-1	TRBJ1-1
CSVEWGGVAYEQYF	TGCAGCGTTGAATGGGGAGGGGTAGCCTACGAGCAGTACTTC	NA	TRBD2	TRBV29-1	TRBJ2-7
CASSKQGYNSPLHF	TGTGCCAGCAGCAAACAGGGGTATAATTCACCCCTCCACTTT	NA	TRBD1	TRBV6-5	TRBJ1-6
CASSSTGDSGNTIYF	TGTGCCAGCAGCTCCACAGGGGACTCTGGAAACACCATATATTTT	NA	TRBD1	TRBV28	TRBJ1-3
CASSYLKGGEQFF	TGCGCCAGCAGCTACCTGAAAGGCGGCGAGCAGTTCTTC	NA	NA	TRBV5-1	TRBJ2-1